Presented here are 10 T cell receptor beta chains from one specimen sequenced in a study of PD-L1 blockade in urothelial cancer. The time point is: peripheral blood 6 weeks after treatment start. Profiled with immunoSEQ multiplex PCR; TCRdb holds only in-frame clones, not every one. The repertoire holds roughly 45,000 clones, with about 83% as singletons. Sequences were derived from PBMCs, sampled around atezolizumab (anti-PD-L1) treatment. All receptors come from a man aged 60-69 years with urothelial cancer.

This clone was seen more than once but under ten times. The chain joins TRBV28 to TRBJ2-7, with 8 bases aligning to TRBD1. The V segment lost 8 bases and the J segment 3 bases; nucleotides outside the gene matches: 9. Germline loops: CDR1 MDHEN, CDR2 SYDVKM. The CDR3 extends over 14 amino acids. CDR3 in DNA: TGTGCCAGCGCACAGGGGGGTGATCTCTACGAGCAGTACTTC. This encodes CASAQGGDLYEQYF.

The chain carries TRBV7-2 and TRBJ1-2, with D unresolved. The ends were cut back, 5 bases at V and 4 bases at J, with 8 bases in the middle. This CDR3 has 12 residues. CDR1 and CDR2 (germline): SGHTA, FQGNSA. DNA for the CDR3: TGTGCCAGCAGCGCAAACAGCTATGGCTACACCTTC. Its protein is CASSANSYGYTF.

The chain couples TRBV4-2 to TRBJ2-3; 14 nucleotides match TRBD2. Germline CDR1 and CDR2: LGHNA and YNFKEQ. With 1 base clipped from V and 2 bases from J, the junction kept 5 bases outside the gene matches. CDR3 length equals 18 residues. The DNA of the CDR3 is TGTGCCAGCAGCCAAGGGGGACTAGCGGGGGCCACCACAGATACGCAGTATTTT. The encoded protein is CASSQGGLAGATTDTQYF.

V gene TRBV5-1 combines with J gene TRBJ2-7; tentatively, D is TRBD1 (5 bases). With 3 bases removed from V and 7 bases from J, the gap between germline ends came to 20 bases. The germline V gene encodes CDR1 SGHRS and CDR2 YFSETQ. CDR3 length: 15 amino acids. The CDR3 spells CASSSQALSSWEQYF. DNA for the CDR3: TGCGCCAGCAGCTCACAGGCGCTATCGTCGTGGGAGCAGTACTTC.

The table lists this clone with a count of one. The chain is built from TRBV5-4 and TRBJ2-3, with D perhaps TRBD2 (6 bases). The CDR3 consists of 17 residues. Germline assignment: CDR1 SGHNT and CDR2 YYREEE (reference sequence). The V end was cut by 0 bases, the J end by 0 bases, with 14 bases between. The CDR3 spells CASSLDGPGVSTDTQYF. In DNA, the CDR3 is TGTGCCAGCAGCTTGGATGGTCCGGGGGTTAGCACAGATACGCAGTATTTT.

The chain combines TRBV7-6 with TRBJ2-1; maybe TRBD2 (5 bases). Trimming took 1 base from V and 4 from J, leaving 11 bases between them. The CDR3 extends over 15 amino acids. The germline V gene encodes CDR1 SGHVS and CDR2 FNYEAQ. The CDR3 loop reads CASSLDPTGYNEQFF. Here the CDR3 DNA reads TGTGCCAGCAGCTTAGACCCGACGGGGTACAATGAGCAGTTCTTC.

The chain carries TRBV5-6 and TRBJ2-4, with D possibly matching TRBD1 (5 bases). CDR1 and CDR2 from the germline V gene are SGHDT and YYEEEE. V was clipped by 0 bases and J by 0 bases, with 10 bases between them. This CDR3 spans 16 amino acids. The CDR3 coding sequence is TGTGCCAGCAGCTTGGGACAGACACTAGCCAAAAACATTCAGTACTTC. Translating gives CASSLGQTLAKNIQYF.

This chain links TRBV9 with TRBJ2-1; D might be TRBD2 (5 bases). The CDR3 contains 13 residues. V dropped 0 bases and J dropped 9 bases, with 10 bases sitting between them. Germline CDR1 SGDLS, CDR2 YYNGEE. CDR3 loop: CASSVALDGEQFF. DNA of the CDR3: TGTGCCAGCAGCGTAGCACTAGACGGTGAGCAGTTCTTC.

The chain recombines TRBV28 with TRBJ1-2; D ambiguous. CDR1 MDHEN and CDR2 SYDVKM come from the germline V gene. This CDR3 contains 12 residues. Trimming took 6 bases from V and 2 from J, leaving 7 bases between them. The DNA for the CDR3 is TGTGCCAGCAGAGAGGAAAACTATGGCTACACCTTC. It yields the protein CASREENYGYTF.

The CDR3 bases are TGTGCCAGCAGCCAGGACAGGGTGAACACTGAAGCTTTCTTT. Its protein product is CASSQDRVNTEAFF. The chain joins TRBV11-2 to TRBJ1-1; 8 bases are shared with TRBD1. CDR3 length equals 14 residues. The germline CDR1 and CDR2 sequences are SGHAT and FQNNGV. Losses at the gene ends were 5 bases for V and 0 bases for J; bases not matched to a gene: 2.